The 5 T cell receptor beta chains below all came from one sample that was sequenced in a study of regulatory T cells in long-lasting Graves disease. Time point of the sample: newly diagnosed GD, antithyroid drugs for less than 3 months. From PBMCs, RNA was extracted and then used to make the TCR library. Investigators prepared the TCR beta libraries by applying iRepertoire HTBI primers and Arm-PCR of CDR3 regions. TCRdb ran MiXCR on the multiplex PCR reads and lists one entry per CDR3 protein. The sample records some 320,000 distinct CDR3 sequences, about 20% being singletons. The sample in question was peripheral blood mononuclear cells (PBMCs), obtained at new diagnosis, from a patient treated with antithyroid drugs. All receptors derive from a female donor with Graves disease.

This clonotype was detected a few times. The chain joins TRBV3-1 to TRBJ2-5; 9 bases align to TRBD1. The germline V gene has CDR1 LGHDT and CDR2 YNNKEL (reference sequence). The CDR3 contains 14 residues. J was trimmed by 4 bases and V by 3 bases; bases with no gene match: 3. CDR3 DNA sequence: TGTGCCAGCAGCCAGGGACAGGGTCTAGAGACCCAGTACTTC. Translating gives CASSQGQGLETQYF.

This clonotype was observed once. This could be a read error, since a much larger clone is one nucleotide away. The chain joins TRBV29-1 to TRBJ2-7; D remains ambiguous. Germline-derived CDR1 and CDR2 are SQVTM and ANQGSEA. The CDR3 contains 11 residues. V dropped 4 bases and J dropped 3 bases, with 7 bases sitting between them. The CDR3, as DNA: TGCAGCGTTGGAGCCAGCTACGAGCAGTACTTC. The encoded protein is CSVGASYEQYF.

Ten or more counts support this clonotype. The gene calls are TRBV11-3 and TRBJ2-2; D is undetermined. Trimming pared 2 bases from V and 7 bases from J, leaving 11 bases between. The CDR3 length is 14 residues. Germline CDR1 and CDR2: SGHNT and YENEEA. In DNA form, the CDR3 reads TGTGCCAGCAGCTTACACTCCCTCGGCGGGGAGCTGTTTTTT. Its translation: CASSLHSLGGELFF.

This clonotype has ten or more counts. The chain employs TRBV3-1 and TRBJ2-7; no reliable D call. The germline CDR1 and CDR2 sequences are LGHDT and YNNKEL (reference sequence). V lost 4 bases and J 2 bases, leaving 18 bases between the germline ends. CDR3 length equals 16 residues. The CDR3 loop is CASSPNPSALPYEQYF. Here the CDR3 DNA reads TGTGCCAGCAGCCCCAACCCCAGTGCTCTTCCCTACGAGCAGTACTTC.

This clonotype was observed many times. CDR3 coding DNA: TGCAGTGCTAGAGATAGGATATCCTATGGCTACACCTTC. Its protein product is CSARDRISYGYTF. The chain has TRBV20-1 and TRBJ1-2; D is ambiguous. V gave up 0 bases and J gave up 4 bases, with 9 bases separating them. This CDR3 contains 13 residues. Germline CDR1 DFQATT, CDR2 SNEGSKA (reference sequence).